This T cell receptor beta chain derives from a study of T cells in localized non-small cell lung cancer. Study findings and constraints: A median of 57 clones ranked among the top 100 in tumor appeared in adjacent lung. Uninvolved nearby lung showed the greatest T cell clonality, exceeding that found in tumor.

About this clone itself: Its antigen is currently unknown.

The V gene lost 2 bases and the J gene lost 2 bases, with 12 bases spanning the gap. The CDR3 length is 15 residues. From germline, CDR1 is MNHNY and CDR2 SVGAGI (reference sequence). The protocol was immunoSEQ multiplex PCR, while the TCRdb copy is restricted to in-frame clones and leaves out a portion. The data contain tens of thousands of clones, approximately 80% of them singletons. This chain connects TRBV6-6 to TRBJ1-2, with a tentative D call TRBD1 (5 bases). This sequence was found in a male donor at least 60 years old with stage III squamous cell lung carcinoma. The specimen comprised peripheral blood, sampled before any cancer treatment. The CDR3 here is CASSYGGGENYGYTF. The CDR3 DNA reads TGTGCCAGCAGTTACGGGGGGGGTGAAAACTATGGCTACACCTTC.